These T cell receptor beta chains were read from a single sample in a study of tumor and adjacent non-tumor tissue in lung cancer. Via MiXCR, TCRdb re-called the multiplex PCR reads, giving one row per CDR3 protein. The sample lists around 74,000 distinct CDR3 sequences, nearly 70% occurring once. Specimen: lung tumor tissue. These receptor sequences come from a woman in her seventies with non-small cell lung cancer. CDR3s include the opening cysteine and the closing phenylalanine or tryptophan. Fields, in order: V gene, J gene, clone size, D gene, CDR3 protein, CDR3 DNA. The D gene is left open where the match is weak. The size entry is marked missing in some rows and otherwise reads once, few, many or a size class.

v_gene: TRBV29-1; j_gene: TRBJ2-7; abundance: few; d_gene: -; CDR3aa: CSVRGSAYEQYF; CDR3nt: TGCAGCGTTCGAGGGAGTGCCTACGAGCAGTACTTC
v_gene: TRBV5-4; j_gene: TRBJ2-3; abundance: -; d_gene: -; CDR3aa: CGSSGRGRGTDTQYF; CDR3nt: TGTGGCAGCAGCGGACGGGGCAGGGGCACCGATACGCAGTATTTT
v_gene: TRBV6-5; j_gene: TRBJ2-3; abundance: -; d_gene: -; CDR3aa: CASAPMRGDTQYF; CDR3nt: TGTGCCAGCGCCCCGATGAGGGGGGATACGCAGTATTTT
v_gene: TRBV20-1; j_gene: TRBJ2-3; abundance: -; d_gene: TRBD1; CDR3aa: CSAKTGWTDTQYF; CDR3nt: TGCAGTGCTAAGACAGGGTGGACAGATACGCAGTATTTT
v_gene: TRBV6-6; j_gene: TRBJ2-3; abundance: -; d_gene: -; CDR3aa: CANVTWGIDTQYF; CDR3nt: TGTGCCAACGTTACTTGGGGCATAGATACGCAGTATTTT
v_gene: TRBV20-1; j_gene: TRBJ2-3; abundance: few; d_gene: TRBD2; CDR3aa: CSARRLAGPMGDTQYF; CDR3nt: TGCAGTGCTCGTAGACTAGCGGGTCCTATGGGAGATACGCAGTATTTT
v_gene: TRBV10-1; j_gene: TRBJ2-3; abundance: medium-sized; d_gene: TRBD2; CDR3aa: CASSDRASGSSTDTQYF; CDR3nt: TGCGCCAGCAGTGACCGGGCTAGCGGGAGTAGCACAGATACGCAGTATTTT
v_gene: TRBV12-3/TRBV12-4; j_gene: TRBJ1-1; abundance: -; d_gene: -; CDR3aa: CVSSLWGGDTEAFF; CDR3nt: TGTGTCAGCAGTTTGTGGGGGGGTGACACTGAAGCTTTCTTT
v_gene: TRBV12-3/TRBV12-4; j_gene: TRBJ2-3; abundance: -; d_gene: -; CDR3aa: CAGSASGIDTQCF; CDR3nt: TGTGCCGGTAGTGCCTCAGGGATAGATACGCAGTGTTTT
v_gene: TRBV7-9; j_gene: TRBJ2-3; abundance: -; d_gene: -; CDR3aa: CASSSHTVSDMQYF; CDR3nt: TGTGCCAGCAGCTCCCACACAGTGTCGGATATGCAGTATTTT
v_gene: TRBV6-2/TRBV6-3; j_gene: TRBJ2-7; abundance: -; d_gene: -; CDR3aa: CASSDPLGLTHEQYF; CDR3nt: TGTGCCAGCAGTGACCCCCTAGGTCTTACCCACGAGCAGTACTTC
v_gene: TRBV28; j_gene: TRBJ2-5; abundance: -; d_gene: TRBD2; CDR3aa: CASNGPGREGRETQYF; CDR3nt: TGTGCCAGCAACGGGCCGGGGCGGGAGGGCCGGGAGACCCAGTACTTC
v_gene: TRBV11-2; j_gene: TRBJ2-1; abundance: -; d_gene: TRBD2; CDR3aa: CASSPGGGRSNEQFF; CDR3nt: TGTGCCAGCAGCCCCGGAGGCGGGAGGAGTAATGAGCAGTTCTTC
v_gene: TRBV11-2; j_gene: TRBJ2-3; abundance: -; d_gene: TRBD2; CDR3aa: CASSFASGTTDTQYF; CDR3nt: TGTGCCAGCAGCTTCGCTAGCGGTACGACAGATACGCAGTATTTT
v_gene: TRBV2; j_gene: TRBJ1-1; abundance: -; d_gene: -; CDR3aa: CASSRDGGELAFF; CDR3nt: TGTGCCAGCAGCCGTGACGGGGGCGAGTTAGCTTTCTTT
v_gene: TRBV4-2; j_gene: TRBJ2-2; abundance: -; d_gene: -; CDR3aa: CASSHDWAMNTGELFF; CDR3nt: TGTGCCAGCAGCCATGATTGGGCCATGAACACCGGGGAGCTATTTTTT
v_gene: TRBV5-4; j_gene: TRBJ2-6; abundance: many; d_gene: -; CDR3aa: CASSFKGRGANVLTF; CDR3nt: TGTGCCAGCAGCTTCAAGGGAAGGGGGGCCAACGTCCTGACTTTC
v_gene: TRBV10-3; j_gene: TRBJ2-7; abundance: -; d_gene: -; CDR3aa: CVISEGRAAYEQYF; CDR3nt: TGTGTCATCAGTGAAGGTAGGGCAGCCTACGAGCAGTACTTC
v_gene: TRBV20-1; j_gene: TRBJ1-2; abundance: -; d_gene: -; CDR3aa: CSTRANIINYGYTF; CDR3nt: TGCAGTACTAGAGCCAACATCATTAACTATGGCTACACCTTC
v_gene: TRBV7-8; j_gene: TRBJ2-5; abundance: -; d_gene: -; CDR3aa: CASSLDWVETQYF; CDR3nt: TGTGCCAGCAGCTTAGACTGGGTAGAGACCCAGTACTTC
v_gene: TRBV6-1; j_gene: TRBJ1-2; abundance: many; d_gene: TRBD1; CDR3aa: CASRDDRVVRGYTF; CDR3nt: TGTGCCAGCAGGGACGACAGGGTTGTGCGAGGCTACACCTTC
v_gene: TRBV20-1; j_gene: TRBJ1-1; abundance: -; d_gene: -; CDR3aa: CSARVGDRGEALF; CDR3nt: TGCAGTGCTAGAGTTGGGGACCGTGGTGAAGCTCTCTTT
v_gene: TRBV4-1; j_gene: TRBJ1-1; abundance: -; d_gene: TRBD1; CDR3aa: CASSHTQGRNSEAFF; CDR3nt: TGCGCCAGCAGCCATACACAGGGGCGGAACAGTGAAGCTTTCTTT
v_gene: TRBV28; j_gene: TRBJ2-7; abundance: many; d_gene: -; CDR3aa: CASNGNSYEQYF; CDR3nt: TGTGCCAGTAACGGAAACTCCTACGAGCAGTACTTC
v_gene: TRBV5-5; j_gene: TRBJ1-1; abundance: once; d_gene: -; CDR3aa: CVSSLVRGGGYTEAIF; CDR3nt: TGTGTCAGCAGCTTGGTTCGGGGTGGGGGTTACACTGAAGCTATCTTT
v_gene: TRBV18; j_gene: TRBJ1-5; abundance: -; d_gene: -; CDR3aa: CASSPVQLLYSIQPQHF; CDR3nt: TGTGCCAGCTCACCTGTACAACTGCTTTATAGCATTCAGCCCCAGCATTTT
v_gene: TRBV6-2/TRBV6-3; j_gene: TRBJ1-1; abundance: -; d_gene: -; CDR3aa: CAIIGAAEAFF; CDR3nt: TGTGCCATCATAGGGGCCGCTGAAGCTTTCTTT
v_gene: TRBV19; j_gene: TRBJ2-5; abundance: -; d_gene: -; CDR3aa: CASSQTEETQYF; CDR3nt: TGTGCCAGTAGTCAAACGGAGGAGACCCAGTACTTC
v_gene: TRBV12-3/TRBV12-4; j_gene: TRBJ2-3; abundance: -; d_gene: -; CDR3aa: CVSIGLADTQYF; CDR3nt: TGTGTCAGCATCGGGCTCGCGGATACGCAGTATTTT
v_gene: TRBV12-3/TRBV12-4; j_gene: TRBJ2-7; abundance: once; d_gene: TRBD2; CDR3aa: CTSSLLGGSEQYF; CDR3nt: TGTACCAGCAGTTTATTGGGAGGGAGCGAGCAGTACTTC
v_gene: TRBV29-1; j_gene: TRBJ2-3; abundance: -; d_gene: TRBD2; CDR3aa: CSSYLAGRRADTQYF; CDR3nt: TGCAGCAGCTATCTAGCGGGACGAAGAGCAGATACGCAGTATTTT
v_gene: TRBV28; j_gene: TRBJ1-5; abundance: many; d_gene: -; CDR3aa: CASSTGFGNQPQHF; CDR3nt: TGTGCCAGCAGTACAGGGTTCGGCAATCAGCCCCAGCATTTT
v_gene: TRBV20-1; j_gene: TRBJ2-1; abundance: -; d_gene: -; CDR3aa: CSPRGGAGNERFF; CDR3nt: TGCAGCCCTCGCGGAGGAGCCGGGAATGAGCGGTTCTTC
v_gene: TRBV4-1; j_gene: TRBJ2-7; abundance: many; d_gene: TRBD1; CDR3aa: CASSQIDRGAYEQYF; CDR3nt: TGCGCCAGCAGCCAGATCGACAGGGGGGCCTACGAGCAGTACTTC
v_gene: TRBV4-1; j_gene: TRBJ1-1; abundance: -; d_gene: -; CDR3aa: CPSSHRTENAEAFF; CDR3nt: TGCCCCAGCAGTCACCGGACAGAGAACGCTGAAGCTTTCTTT
v_gene: TRBV28; j_gene: TRBJ2-1; abundance: -; d_gene: -; CDR3aa: CASSPIRRASGNEHFF; CDR3nt: TGTGCAAGCAGTCCCATCAGGCGGGCTTCAGGTAATGAGCACTTCTTC
v_gene: TRBV12-3/TRBV12-4; j_gene: TRBJ2-5; abundance: -; d_gene: TRBD2; CDR3aa: CACSPGLARNEGTQYF; CDR3nt: TGTGCTTGCAGTCCGGGACTAGCGAGAAACGAAGGGACCCAGTACTTC
v_gene: TRBV10-3; j_gene: TRBJ2-3; abundance: many; d_gene: -; CDR3aa: CAISGGREPTDTQYF; CDR3nt: TGTGCCATCAGCGGGGGTCGGGAACCCACAGATACGCAGTATTTT
v_gene: TRBV6-5; j_gene: TRBJ2-5; abundance: -; d_gene: -; CDR3aa: CANGPVQETLYF; CDR3nt: TGTGCCAACGGCCCCGTACAAGAGACCCTGTACTTC
v_gene: TRBV11-3; j_gene: TRBJ2-2; abundance: medium-sized; d_gene: TRBD2; CDR3aa: CASSLGGPGLANTGELFF; CDR3nt: TGTGCCAGCAGCTTAGGGGGACCGGGACTAGCGAACACCGGGGAGCTGTTTTTT
v_gene: TRBV12-3/TRBV12-4; j_gene: TRBJ2-1; abundance: -; d_gene: TRBD2; CDR3aa: CASSLILADGHNEYFF; CDR3nt: TGTGCCAGCAGTTTAATTCTAGCGGACGGACACAATGAGTACTTCTTC
v_gene: TRBV29-1; j_gene: TRBJ2-2; abundance: -; d_gene: TRBD2; CDR3aa: CSVASSGGAGEPFF; CDR3nt: TGCAGCGTTGCTTCTAGCGGGGGTGCCGGGGAGCCGTTTTTT
v_gene: TRBV4-1; j_gene: TRBJ2-5; abundance: -; d_gene: TRBD2; CDR3aa: CASSRQGGASGSIPGTQYF; CDR3nt: TGCGCCAGCAGCCGCCAGGGGGGTGCTAGCGGGAGCATACCAGGGACCCAGTACTTC
v_gene: TRBV5-1; j_gene: TRBJ1-1; abundance: -; d_gene: -; CDR3aa: CDSSDISGPPEAFF; CDR3nt: TGCGACAGCAGCGATATATCAGGACCGCCTGAAGCTTTCTTT
v_gene: TRBV4-1; j_gene: TRBJ1-5; abundance: once; d_gene: TRBD1; CDR3aa: CASIQADREGQPQHF; CDR3nt: TGCGCCAGCATCCAGGCAGACAGGGAAGGTCAGCCCCAACATTTT
v_gene: TRBV7-8; j_gene: TRBJ2-5; abundance: -; d_gene: TRBD2; CDR3aa: CASSEHRLAGGFKYF; CDR3nt: TGTGCCAGCAGCGAACATAGACTAGCGGGAGGATTCAAGTACTTC
v_gene: TRBV29-1; j_gene: TRBJ2-2; abundance: -; d_gene: -; CDR3aa: CSTINSVENIGELFF; CDR3nt: TGCAGCACCATTAACAGCGTAGAGAACATCGGGGAGCTGTTTTTT